This entry is about one T cell receptor (beta chain). Antigen unknown. This CDR3 has 16 residues. The germline V gene encodes CDR1 MNHEY and CDR2 SMNVEV (reference sequence). V shed 5 bases and J shed 1 base, with 17 bases lying between them. Some clones are missing from TCRdb's copy, which holds only in-frame ones; the method was immunoSEQ multiplex PCR. The sample holds about 2.1 million clones, 90% to 95% seen once. The data originate from a study of shared clonotypes between healthy human individuals. Study-wide results and limits: Naive subsets generally exceeded memory subsets in estimated richness. When compared with the clonotypes that were shared by all four sorted-subset donors, the non-shared clonotypes turned out to have lower generation probabilities.

Terminally differentiated effector memory CD45RA+ cells were left out of the naive CD8 fraction, which was CD45RO-negative and positively selected for CCR7. This clonotype was sampled from a man younger than 35 in good health. Some clones in this sample may be carry-over from other donors' samples. The chain has TRBV27 and TRBJ1-1; the D gene is possibly TRBD1 (6 bases). Sequenced: naive CD8+ T cells from PBMCs. CDR3 nucleotides: TGTGCCAGCAGTGCAACAGGGAGGAAGGGGAACACTGAAGCTTTCTTT. Translating it yields CASSATGRKGNTEAFF.